This T cell receptor beta chain was recorded in a study of blood T cell repertoires in COVID-19. V lost 0 bases and J lost 1; bases outside the gene matches: 6. This CDR3 is built from 17 residues. The germline CDR1 and CDR2 sequences are LGHDT and YNNKEL (reference sequence). Produced via immunoSEQ multiplex PCR; TCRdb's table is partial and in-frame only. In the table there are approximately 400,000 clones, approximately 77% of which are singletons. In its sample, this clone was seen once. The sample comprised peripheral blood. This clonotype was sampled from a human donor with acute or convalescent COVID-19. The donor label of this sample is uncertain. J is TRBJ1-3 and V is TRBV3-1 (or the pseudogene TRBV3-2), with 7 bases matching TRBD1. The CDR3 is CASSQDDRAGSGNTIYF. CDR3 nucleotides: TGTGCCAGCAGCCAAGATGACAGGGCCGGTTCTGGAAACACCATATATTTT.